Reported below is one T cell receptor beta chain. Its antigen is unknown. Trimming cost V 6 bases and J 8 bases; bases outside gene matches: 6. The germline V gene encodes CDR1 PRHDT and CDR2 FYEKMQ (reference sequence). This CDR3 contains 12 residues. The library was made from cDNA and included unique molecular identifiers. TCRdb fed the PCR reads into MiXCR, producing one record per CDR3 protein. The sample comprises approximately 440,000 distinct CDR3 sequences, under 55% of which are singletons, and about 12% rests with the top ten. The sample originates from a study of post-analysis software for immune sequencing data. Looking at the study overall: Clinical courses comprised relapsing-remitting, secondary progressive and progressive-relapsing multiple sclerosis.

Findings and limits, study-wide: Controls had lower frequencies than patients of 4 or 5 TRBV segments, which included TRBV5-6, TRBV5-1 and TRBV20-1. Compared against controls, patients with multiple sclerosis displayed significantly lower normalized Chao1 diversity.

The sequence was collected from a girl aged 10 to 17 with multiple sclerosis. This chain joins TRBV13 and TRBJ1-1, with TRBD1 identical over 7 bases. Material for sequencing was blood. The CDR3 protein is CASRTGAVEAFF. In DNA, the CDR3 is TGTGCCAGCAGAACAGGGGCAGTAGAAGCTTTCTTT.